The 29 T cell receptor beta chains below come from one sample, sequenced in a study of post-analysis software for immune sequencing data. General observations from the study: Included in a set of roughly five TRBV segments more frequent in patients than controls were TRBV5-6, TRBV5-1 and TRBV20-1.

The antigens of these receptors remain unknown. Prepared libraries of TCR beta cDNA carried unique molecular identifiers. MiXCR was run by TCRdb on the PCR reads, yielding one entry per CDR3 protein. The sample lists 750,000 to 950,000 distinct CDR3 sequences; 40% to 55% were seen once. The specimen was blood. All receptors derive from a girl under 18 with multiple sclerosis.

The chain carries TRBV29-1 and TRBJ2-7; D is tentatively TRBD1 or TRBD2 (5 bases each). Germline CDR1 SQVTM, CDR2 ANQGSEA. The CDR3 covers 12 residues. V lost 6 bases, J lost 5 bases, and 14 bases lay in between. The CDR3 loop reads CSVGTMAHEQYF. CDR3 nucleotide sequence: TGCAGCGTCGGGACGATGGCCCACGAGCAGTACTTC.

About this clonotype: Its ends do not fully match the called genes, so a read error is possible. The J gene is TRBJ2-7, the V gene TRBV5-6, with D perhaps matching TRBD2 (6 bases). In germline, CDR1 is SGHDT, CDR2 YYEEEE. CDR3 length: 15 amino acids. The CDR3 DNA sequence: TGTGCCAGCAGCTTGGGGCTAGCGCGCTCCCACGAGCAGTACTTC. Translated, it gives CASSLGLARSHEQYF.

The V gene is TRBV20-1, the J gene TRBJ2-3, with 13 nucleotides matching TRBD2. In germline, CDR1 is DFQATT, CDR2 SNEGSKA (reference sequence). This CDR3 comprises 18 residues. Trimming at V came to 3 bases and at J to 2 bases, leaving 11 bases not matched to a gene. CDR3 residues: CSASYSDGLAGVTDTQYF. As DNA, the CDR3 is TGCAGTGCTAGTTACTCAGACGGACTAGCGGGAGTCACAGATACGCAGTATTTT.

The chain carries TRBV12-3 or TRBV12-4 and TRBJ1-4, with D unclear. V was shortened by 6 bases and J by 6 bases, with 14 bases between the two germline ends. The CDR3 is made up of 14 amino acids. DNA of the CDR3: TGTGCCAGCAGGCCTGTAAGGTTGTATGAAAAACTGTTTTTT. It encodes CASRPVRLYEKLFF.

This clonotype was seen more than once but under ten times. CDR3 sequence (DNA): TGTGCCAGCAGTCCCCTGCATGGTGACGGGAGTCCGAATACGCAGTATTTT. It encodes CASSPLHGDGSPNTQYF. The chain couples TRBV12-3 or TRBV12-4 to TRBJ2-3; a weak D match, TRBD2 (6 bases). There are 17 residues in the CDR3. Trimming took off 5 bases at V and 7 bases at J, with 25 bases between the two ends.

V gene TRBV7-2 combines with J gene TRBJ2-5, with a tentative D call TRBD2 (6 bases). The CDR3 spans 14 residues. Trimming removed 1 base at V and 5 bases at J, with 11 bases between. CDR1 and CDR2 (germline): SGHTA, FQGNSA. The CDR3 is CASSLDLGRETQYF. The CDR3 DNA is TGTGCCAGCAGCTTAGATCTGGGGAGGGAGACCCAGTACTTC. The full variable domain, rest sourced from reference TRBV7-2 and TRBJ2-5, is GAGVSQSPSNKVTEKGKDVELRCDPISGHTALYWYRQSLGQGLEFLIYFQGNSAPDKSGLPSDRFSAERTGGSVSTLTIQRTQQEDSAVYLCASSLDLGRETQYFGPGTRLLVL.

This rearrangement joins TRBV12-3 or TRBV12-4 to TRBJ2-7; 8 nucleotides match TRBD1. After removal of 5 bases from V and 2 bases from J, the junction contained 5 bases not matched to a gene. This CDR3 region has 14 residues. CDR3 sequence: CASSRDRTPYEQYF. CDR3 DNA: TGTGCCAGCAGTCGGGACAGGACTCCCTACGAGCAGTACTTC.

There are a few counts of this clonotype. V usage is TRBV20-1 and J usage is TRBJ2-7; 10 bases fit TRBD1. CDR3 length: 15 amino acids. Per germline, CDR1 DFQATT and CDR2 SNEGSKA (reference sequence). After removal of 5 bases from V and 3 bases from J, the junction contained 10 bases not matched to a gene. The CDR3 region is CSAPIRDRGLYEQYF. The CDR3 coding sequence is TGCAGTGCTCCCATCCGGGACAGGGGCCTCTACGAGCAGTACTTC.

The chain uses TRBV6-5 and TRBJ2-5; D remains ambiguous. Trimming pared 2 bases from V and 5 bases from J, leaving 9 bases between. CDR3 size: 13 residues. Germline lookup yields CDR1 MNHEY and CDR2 SVGAGI. DNA of the CDR3: TGTGCCAGCAGTTACAGCCGGTGGGAGACCCAGTACTTC. Its translation is CASSYSRWETQYF.

The sample holds a few counts of this clonotype. This chain uses TRBV29-1 with TRBJ2-1; possibly TRBD2 for D (5 bases). The CDR3 totals 14 residues. The germline V gene has CDR1 SQVTM and CDR2 ANQGSEA. V was trimmed by 2 bases and J by 2 bases, leaving 10 bases between them. As DNA, the CDR3 is TGCAGCGTTGAAAGAGCGGCGCCCTACAATGAGCAGTTCTTC. Its protein product is CSVERAAPYNEQFF.

V gene TRBV9 combines with J gene TRBJ2-1, with 7 bases identical to TRBD2. The germline V gene has CDR1 SGDLS and CDR2 YYNGEE. The CDR3 is 14 amino acids. V was pared by 2 bases and J by 6 bases, with 5 bases of the junction left unmatched. CDR3 coding DNA: TGTGCCAGCAGCGTCGGGACTATCCCCAATGAGCAGTTCTTC. This encodes CASSVGTIPNEQFF.

This clonotype was detected a few times. This chain connects TRBV27 to TRBJ2-5; D may correspond to TRBD1 or TRBD2 (5 bases each). The DNA end favors TRBJ2-7, so the J call may be wrong. This CDR3 is built from 13 residues. From germline, CDR1 is MNHEY and CDR2 SMNVEV (reference sequence). The DNA of the CDR3 is TGTGCCAGCAGTTTATCGGGGGATTCCGAGCAGTACTTC. Translated: CASSLSGDSEQYF.

This clonotype was picked up one time. The rearrangement uses TRBV6-6 and TRBJ2-7; 8 bases line up with TRBD1. From germline, CDR1 is MNHNY and CDR2 SVGAGI (reference sequence). The CDR3 has 14 amino acids. Germline trimming cut 7 bases from V and 0 bases from J; bases unmatched to any gene: 5. As DNA, the CDR3 is TGTGCCAGCATAGGGACAGGTTTCTCCTACGAGCAGTACTTC. Its translation: CASIGTGFSYEQYF.

This chain joins TRBV12-3 or TRBV12-4 and TRBJ2-5; 15 bases line up with TRBD2. J was trimmed by 5 bases and V by 8 bases; bases with no gene match: 9. This CDR3 region has 16 residues. In DNA form, the CDR3 reads TGTGCCAGCTCCAACCTGGGACTAGCGGGAGGTGAGACCCAGTACTTC. This gives the protein CASSNLGLAGGETQYF.

This chain links TRBV28 with TRBJ2-3, with 9 bases fitting TRBD1. The CDR3 runs 16 residues. Germline V gene data show CDR1 as MDHEN and CDR2 as SYDVKM. The J segment lost 2 bases and the V segment lost 5 bases, leaving 8 bases of the junction unmatched. DNA for the CDR3: TGTGCCAGCAGTGGCGGGGGACAGGGTTCCACAGATACGCAGTATTTT. Translated, it gives CASSGGGQGSTDTQYF. The full variable domain, with the rest looked up from reference TRBV28 and TRBJ2-3, is DVKVTQSSRYLVKRTGEKVFLECVQDMDHENMFWYRQDPGLGLRLIYFSYDVKMKEKGDIPEGYSVSREKKERFSLILESASTNQTSMYLCASSGGGQGSTDTQYFGPGTRLTVL.

The chain joins TRBV3-1 to TRBJ2-1; 8 bases agree with TRBD1. The J call is doubtful: the DNA matches TRBJ2-7 better. This CDR3 contains 16 residues. Germline V gene lookup returns CDR1 LGHDT and CDR2 YNNKEL (reference sequence). The CDR3 spells CASSQRAGGSYNEQYF. The CDR3 DNA is TGTGCCAGCAGCCAACGAGCAGGGGGCTCCTACAATGAGCAGTACTTC.

The chain employs TRBV20-1 and TRBJ2-7, with 9 bases identical to TRBD2. The germline CDR1 and CDR2 sequences are DFQATT and SNEGSKA (reference sequence). Germline trimming cut 5 bases from V and 5 bases from J; bases unmatched to any gene: 13. There are 15 residues in the CDR3. CDR3 protein: CSAGRLAGATHEQYF. The CDR3 nucleotides read TGCAGTGCTGGGCGCTTAGCGGGAGCGACCCACGAGCAGTACTTC.

This clonotype was observed a single time. The rearrangement uses TRBV5-1 and TRBJ1-5; a weak D match, TRBD1 (6 bases). V was cut by 4 bases and J by 0 bases, with 23 bases left in between. Germline V gives CDR1 SGHRS, CDR2 YFSETQ. This CDR3 is built from 19 residues. This CDR3 reads CASSTGGGGAKASNQPQHF. DNA for the CDR3: TGCGCCAGCAGCACCGGGGGCGGGGGGGCGAAGGCTAGCAATCAGCCCCAGCATTTT.

The chain couples TRBV11-2 to TRBJ2-5, with D tentatively TRBD1 or TRBD2 (5 bases each). Germline V gene data show CDR1 as SGHAT and CDR2 as FQNNGV. This CDR3 contains 14 residues. V was shortened by 4 bases and J by 4 bases, with 13 bases between the two germline ends. The DNA of the CDR3 is TGTGCCAGCAGCTCCGAGTTTGGGGGAGAGACCCAGTACTTC. Its protein product is CASSSEFGGETQYF.

This clonotype was picked up a small number of times. The chain has TRBV3-1 and TRBJ2-3; no firm D call. Germline values: CDR1 LGHDT, CDR2 YNNKEL (reference sequence). Trimming cost V 0 bases and J 6 bases, with 10 bases left between them. The CDR3 loop spans 14 amino acids. The CDR3 nucleotides are TGTGCCAGCAGCCAAGACCCGGTACAGGATACGCAGTATTTT. Its protein is CASSQDPVQDTQYF.

The V and J genes are TRBV6-2 or TRBV6-3 and TRBJ1-2, with D possibly being TRBD1 (6 bases). Trimming shortened V by 5 bases and J by 2 bases, and 9 bases separated the two germline ends. CDR3 size: 13 residues. Germline lookup yields CDR1 MNHEY and CDR2 SVGEGT. CDR3 nucleotide sequence: TGTGCCAGCAGTGTCACAGGGAACTATGGCTACACCTTC. Its protein product is CASSVTGNYGYTF.

V is TRBV7-2 and J is TRBJ1-5, with D possibly being TRBD1 (6 bases). Looked up from germline, CDR1 is SGHTA and CDR2 is FQGNSA. This CDR3 is built from 15 residues. The germline V and J ends were trimmed by 0 bases and 5 bases, with 11 bases remaining between them. CDR3 DNA sequence: TGTGCCAGCAGCTTAGCTCTGGGGGCTGATCAGCCCCAGCATTTT. This encodes CASSLALGADQPQHF.

The gene calls are TRBV7-9 and TRBJ2-3, with 13 bases matching TRBD2. Trimming removed 5 bases from V and 4 bases from J; junction bases left unmatched: 9. The CDR3 is 17 amino acids. Germline V CDR1 and CDR2: SEHNR, FQNEAQ (reference sequence). The CDR3: CASSPRRTSGSADTQYF. CDR3 DNA sequence: TGTGCCAGCAGCCCACGCCGGACTAGCGGGAGCGCAGATACGCAGTATTTT.

The chain combines TRBV29-1 with TRBJ1-2; 12 bases map to TRBD1. V gave up 7 bases and J gave up 9 bases; unmatched junction bases: 6. This CDR3 is 12 amino acids long. The germline gives CDR1 SQVTM, CDR2 ANQGSEA. CDR3: CSARGQGASYTF. The CDR3 DNA is TGCAGCGCTAGGGGACAGGGGGCGAGCTACACCTTC.

The gene calls are TRBV7-2 and TRBJ1-2, with D possibly matching TRBD1 (5 bases). This CDR3 spans 15 amino acids. V was cut by 2 bases and J by 4 bases, with 14 bases left in between. Germline assignment: CDR1 SGHTA and CDR2 FQGNSA. The CDR3: CASSLLAGLGYGYTF. DNA of the CDR3: TGTGCCAGCAGCTTATTGGCAGGGTTAGGCTATGGCTACACCTTC.

The CDR3 loop reads CSADRGPGGYTF. DNA of the CDR3: TGCAGCGCCGACAGGGGACCCGGTGGCTACACCTTC. The rearrangement uses TRBV29-1 and TRBJ1-2, with TRBD1 identical over 8 bases. The CDR3 loop spans 12 amino acids. Losses at the gene ends were 7 bases for V and 7 bases for J; bases not matched to a gene: 8. Germline V gene data show CDR1 as SQVTM and CDR2 as ANQGSEA.

This chain links TRBV10-3 with TRBJ2-7; 9 bases are a match to TRBD1. Trimming cost V 8 bases and J 2 bases; bases outside gene matches: 4. This CDR3 contains 13 residues. The germline V gene has CDR1 ENHRY and CDR2 SYGVKD. CDR3 sequence reads: CAIGDRGTYEQYF. CDR3 DNA sequence: TGTGCCATCGGCGACAGGGGGACCTACGAGCAGTACTTC.

The V call is TRBV12-3 or TRBV12-4, the J call TRBJ2-7; the match to TRBD1 covers 8 bases. The CDR3 totals 15 residues. J lost 1 base, V lost 6 bases, and 8 bases had no gene match. CDR3 protein: CASSPGDRTSYEQYF. The CDR3 DNA reads as TGTGCCAGCAGCCCCGGGGACAGGACGTCCTACGAGCAGTACTTC.

This clonotype was picked up one time. The rearrangement joins TRBV27 to TRBJ1-5, with 8 bases fitting TRBD1. V shed 2 bases, J shed 2 bases, and the junction held 8 bases outside the gene matches. CDR1 is MNHEY and CDR2 is SMNVEV in the germline V gene (reference sequence). This CDR3 has 17 residues. CDR3 nucleotides: TGTGCCAGCAGTTTAGAGGCAGGGGGCGCGGGCAATCAGCCCCAGCATTTT. It translates to CASSLEAGGAGNQPQHF.